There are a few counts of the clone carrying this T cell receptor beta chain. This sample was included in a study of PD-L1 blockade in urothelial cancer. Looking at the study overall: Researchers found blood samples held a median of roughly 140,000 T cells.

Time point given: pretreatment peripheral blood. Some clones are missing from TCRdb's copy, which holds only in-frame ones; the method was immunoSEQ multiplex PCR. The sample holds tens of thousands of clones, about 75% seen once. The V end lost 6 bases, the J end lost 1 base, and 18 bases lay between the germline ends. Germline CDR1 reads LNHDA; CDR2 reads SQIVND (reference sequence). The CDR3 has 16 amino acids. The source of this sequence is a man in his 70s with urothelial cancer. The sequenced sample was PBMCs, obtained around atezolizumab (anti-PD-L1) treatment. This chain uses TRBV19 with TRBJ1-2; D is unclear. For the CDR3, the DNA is TGTGCCAGTAGCATCGCACCCCGAGGGAGTAACTATGGCTACACCTTC. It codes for CASSIAPRGSNYGYTF.